These 28 T cell receptor beta chains originate from one sample sequenced in a study of blood T cell repertoires in COVID-19. Measured with immunoSEQ multiplex PCR; TCRdb has only the in-frame clones, and not every one. The repertoire holds 210,000 or so clones, with nearly 90% as singletons. Sequenced sample: peripheral blood. The receptors here all came from a woman between 18 and 29 years old who had recovered from COVID-19.

The genes are TRBV10-3 and TRBJ1-1; a weak D match, TRBD1 (5 bases). Trimming shortened V by 3 bases and J by 4 bases, and 12 bases separated the two germline ends. Germline lookup yields CDR1 ENHRY and CDR2 SYGVKD. This CDR3 contains 14 residues. The DNA of the CDR3 is TGTGCCATCAGTGAAAGGAGGGGAAGCACTGAAGCTTTCTTT. This codes for CAISERRGSTEAFF.

The rearrangement links TRBV5-4 to TRBJ1-2, with D unclear. Trimming took off 4 bases at V and 0 bases at J, with 13 bases between the two ends. Germline CDR1 is SGHNT and CDR2 is YYREEE (reference sequence). CDR3 size: 15 residues. The CDR3 spells CASSQQASANYGYTF. DNA for the CDR3: TGTGCCAGCAGCCAGCAGGCGTCAGCTAACTATGGCTACACCTTC. The full variable domain, in which reference TRBV5-4 and TRBJ1-2 provide the parts outside the CDR3, is ETGVTQSPTHLIKTRGQQVTLRCSSQSGHNTVSWYQQALGQGPQFIFQYYREEENGRGNFPPRFSGLQFPNYSSELNVNALELDDSALYLCASSQQASANYGYTFGSGTRLTVV.

This clone was recorded a few times. The chain links TRBV7-9 to TRBJ1-3, with D unresolved. Germline V gene lookup returns CDR1 SEHNR and CDR2 FQNEAQ (reference sequence). V lost 0 bases and J lost 4, with 4 bases in between. There are 13 residues in the CDR3. CDR3 in DNA: TGTGCCAGCAGCTTAGCGTTAGGAAACACCATATATTTT. Encoded protein: CASSLALGNTIYF.

The chain has TRBV7-9 and TRBJ2-1; 8 bases are shared with TRBD1. Looked up from germline, CDR1 is SEHNR and CDR2 is FQNEAQ (reference sequence). The junction had 5 bases not matched to a gene; V was cut back by 5 bases and J by 5 bases. The CDR3 has 14 residues. The CDR3 spells CASSLGTGDNEQFF. The CDR3 region has the DNA TGTGCCAGCAGCCTAGGGACAGGTGACAATGAGCAGTTCTTC.

This chain uses TRBV24-1 with TRBJ2-3; the D gene is possibly TRBD2 (5 bases). V shed 12 bases and J shed 11 bases, with 11 bases lying between them. The CDR3 has 9 residues. Germline values: CDR1 KGHDR, CDR2 SFDVKD. DNA for the CDR3: TGTGCCCCCAACCGGGGGCAGTATTTT. Residues: CAPNRGQYF.

The V gene is TRBV9, the J gene TRBJ2-1; 12 bases match TRBD2. This CDR3 has 16 residues. Looked up from germline, CDR1 is SGDLS and CDR2 is YYNGEE. V shed 4 bases, J shed 4 bases, and the junction held 6 bases outside the gene matches. The CDR3 reads CASSLRTSGTYNEQFF. DNA of the CDR3: TGTGCCAGCAGCCTCCGGACTAGCGGGACTTACAATGAGCAGTTCTTC.

The J gene is TRBJ2-7, the V gene TRBV7-3, with 8 bases matching TRBD1. CDR1 and CDR2 from the germline V gene are SGHTA and FQGTGA. V lost 1 base, J lost 4 bases, and 9 bases stayed unmatched. The CDR3 extends over 16 amino acids. CDR3 loop: CASSLNGPGQAYEQYF. CDR3 nucleotides: TGTGCCAGCAGCTTAAACGGGCCGGGACAGGCTTACGAGCAGTACTTC.

V gene TRBV25-1 combines with J gene TRBJ2-5, with 7 bases identical to TRBD1. CDR1 is MGHDK and CDR2 is SYGVNS in the germline V gene. This CDR3 spans 15 amino acids. V dropped 3 bases and J dropped 1; count of bases not matched to a gene: 5. The CDR3 loop is CASSEIRQGQETQYF. CDR3 nucleotide sequence: TGTGCCAGCAGTGAGATCAGACAGGGCCAAGAGACCCAGTACTTC. Full variable domain (outside the CDR3, taken from reference TRBV25-1 and TRBJ2-5): EADIYQTPRYLVIGTGKKITLECSQTMGHDKMYWYQQDPGMELHLIHYSYGVNSTEKGDLSSESTVSRIRTEHFPLTLESARPSHTSQYLCASSEIRQGQETQYFGPGTRLLVL.

The rearrangement joins TRBV5-1 to TRBJ2-1; TRBD2 matches at 10 bases. The CDR3 is 15 amino acids. Per the germline V gene, CDR1 is SGHRS and CDR2 is YFSETQ. J lost 6 bases, V lost 0 bases, and 3 bases had no gene match. The CDR3 region is CASSLELAGRNEQFF. In DNA, the CDR3 is TGCGCCAGCAGCTTGGAACTAGCGGGACGCAATGAGCAGTTCTTC. Looking up the rest from reference TRBV5-1 and TRBJ2-1 gives the full variable domain: KAGVTQTPRYLIKTRGQQVTLSCSPISGHRSVSWYQQTPGQGLQFLFEYFSETQRNKGNFPGRFSGRQFSNSRSEMNVSTLELGDSALYLCASSLELAGRNEQFFGPGTRLTVL.

This chain links TRBV18 with TRBJ2-7, with D tentatively TRBD2 (5 bases). The CDR3 consists of 13 residues. Germline V gene lookup returns CDR1 KGHSH and CDR2 LQKENI. Trimming removed 5 bases at V and 2 bases at J, with 10 bases between. The DNA of the CDR3 is TGTGCCAGCTCAGTCGGGATCACCTACGAGCAGTACTTC. This codes for CASSVGITYEQYF.

The V call is TRBV9, the J call TRBJ2-7; 8 nucleotides align to TRBD2. Germline V gives CDR1 SGDLS, CDR2 YYNGEE. This CDR3 has 14 residues. V gave up 3 bases and J gave up 1 base; unmatched junction bases: 3. The CDR3 sequence is CASSAGLESYEQYF. The CDR3 region has the DNA TGTGCCAGCAGCGCGGGACTAGAGTCCTACGAGCAGTACTTC. Combining the CDR3 with reference TRBV9 and TRBJ2-7 gives the whole variable domain DSGVTQTPKHLITATGQRVTLRCSPRSGDLSVYWYQQSLDQGLQFLIQYYNGEERAKGNILERFSAQQFPDLHSELNLSSLELGDSALYFCASSAGLESYEQYFGPGTRLTVT.

The rearrangement links TRBV6-2 or TRBV6-3 to TRBJ2-1, with 9 nucleotides matching TRBD2. The trim removed 2 bases at V and 8 bases at J, leaving 7 bases unmatched. Germline CDR1 MNHEY, CDR2 SVGEGT. This CDR3 is built from 15 residues. In DNA form, the CDR3 reads TGTGCCAGCAGTTACGCGGCTAGCGGGACGGATGAGCAGTTCTTC. This sequence encodes CASSYAASGTDEQFF.

The chain joins TRBV6-2 or TRBV6-3 to TRBJ2-1; TRBD2 aligns across 7 bases. The CDR3 is made up of 16 amino acids. Germline V gives CDR1 MNHEY, CDR2 SVGEGT. V lost 5 bases to trimming and J lost 4 bases; unmatched junction nucleotides: 11. CDR3: CASSGNSGRGYNEQFF. The DNA of the CDR3 is TGTGCCAGCAGTGGGAATAGCGGGCGGGGATACAATGAGCAGTTCTTC.

This chain links TRBV5-6 with TRBJ1-2; D is ambiguous. V lost 3 bases, J lost 0 bases, and 9 bases lay in between. Germline V lookup: CDR1 SGHDT, CDR2 YYEEEE. CDR3 length: 14 amino acids. CDR3 DNA: TGTGCCAGCAGCTCCGGGGTTTCTAACTATGGCTACACCTTC. Translating gives CASSSGVSNYGYTF.

This chain links TRBV6-2 or TRBV6-3 with TRBJ2-7, with TRBD2 matching 8 bases. Germline CDR1 is MNHEY and CDR2 is SVGEGT. The length of the CDR3 is 14 residues. The V segment lost 7 bases and the J segment 2 bases; nucleotides outside the gene matches: 7. CDR3 nucleotide sequence: TGTGCCAGCACCCCGGGAGGGAAGGCCTACGAGCAGTACTTC. This sequence encodes CASTPGGKAYEQYF.

V and J are TRBV9 and TRBJ2-3; TRBD2 matches at 8 bases. The length of the CDR3 is 15 residues. The germline V gene encodes CDR1 SGDLS and CDR2 YYNGEE. J was trimmed by 5 bases and V by 4 bases; bases with no gene match: 9. The CDR3: CASSPGLGGVDTQYF. DNA of the CDR3: TGTGCCAGCAGCCCGGGACTAGGGGGGGTAGATACGCAGTATTTT.

The chain links TRBV5-6 to TRBJ2-7; D gene unclear. Trimming cost V 4 bases and J 3 bases, with 11 bases left between them. The CDR3 consists of 13 residues. CDR1 is SGHDT, CDR2 YYEEEE, per germline. CDR3 protein: CASSPTAYYEQYF. CDR3 coding DNA: TGTGCCAGCAGCCCAACTGCTTACTACGAGCAGTACTTC.

V is TRBV19 and J is TRBJ2-3, with 10 bases identical to TRBD2. The germline V gene has CDR1 LNHDA and CDR2 SQIVND (reference sequence). The V gene end was trimmed by 2 bases and the J gene end by 6 bases; junction bases not matched to a gene: 2. The CDR3 sequence is 14 residues long. CDR3 sequence (DNA): TGTGCCAGTAGTATAACAGCGGGAGGGGATACGCAGTATTTT. Translated, it gives CASSITAGGDTQYF.

The chain joins TRBV7-9 to TRBJ2-5; TRBD2 aligns across 10 bases. The germline gives CDR1 SEHNR, CDR2 FQNEAQ (reference sequence). V was clipped by 5 bases and J by 4 bases; unmatched bases: 1. The CDR3 covers 13 residues. CDR3 nucleotide sequence: TGTGCCAGCAGCCCTAGCGGGAGAGAGACCCAGTACTTC. Translated: CASSPSGRETQYF.

For the CDR3, the DNA is TGTGCCAGCAGCCCGGCAGGGGACTACAATGAGCAGTTCTTC. Translated: CASSPAGDYNEQFF. The chain recombines TRBV7-9 with TRBJ2-1, with a tentative D call TRBD1 (6 bases). V was trimmed by 5 bases and J by 3 bases, leaving 11 bases between them. The CDR3 spans 14 residues. The germline V gene encodes CDR1 SEHNR and CDR2 FQNEAQ (reference sequence).

The chain is built from TRBV2 and TRBJ1-1; D not resolved. Per germline, CDR1 SNHLY and CDR2 FYNNEI. The CDR3 extends over 16 amino acids. Trimming shortened V by 6 bases and J by 7 bases, and 24 bases separated the two germline ends. CDR3 residues: CASSEAIFLSRGEAFF. The CDR3 coding sequence is TGTGCCAGCAGCGAGGCGATATTCCTGAGTAGAGGTGAAGCTTTCTTT.

This chain links TRBV18 with TRBJ1-1; 7 bases match TRBD1. The CDR3 runs 13 residues. Germline CDR1 KGHSH, CDR2 LQKENI. V was pared by 6 bases and J by 11 bases, with 12 bases of the junction left unmatched. The CDR3 sequence is CASSRQGNYDAFF. CDR3 sequence (DNA): TGTGCCAGCTCGAGACAGGGCAACTATGACGCTTTCTTT.

The V gene is TRBV7-6, the J gene TRBJ2-7; D perhaps matches TRBD1 (6 bases). The V end was cut by 2 bases, the J end by 3 bases, with 17 bases between. The V gene's germline CDR1 is SGHVS and CDR2 FNYEAQ. The length of the CDR3 is 16 residues. In nucleotides, the CDR3 is TGTGCCAGCAGCTTACTAGCCAGGGGCCCTCTCTACGAGCAGTACTTC. Encoded protein: CASSLLARGPLYEQYF.

This clone has a single count. The chain is built from TRBV5-5 and TRBJ2-2; 8 bases agree with TRBD1. The V segment lost 4 bases and the J segment 1 base; nucleotides outside the gene matches: 6. The CDR3 has 16 residues. From germline, CDR1 is SGHKS and CDR2 YYEKEE (reference sequence). DNA for the CDR3: TGTGCCAGCAGCCGGAAAGGGACAGGGAACACCGGGGAGCTGTTTTTT. Protein product: CASSRKGTGNTGELFF.

The chain carries TRBV6-2 or TRBV6-3 and TRBJ2-1; TRBD2 matches at 10 bases. Germline trimming cut 4 bases from V and 8 bases from J; bases unmatched to any gene: 5. The CDR3 is 14 amino acids. CDR1 and CDR2 (germline): MNHEY, SVGEGT. The CDR3, as DNA: TGTGCCAGCAGTTCCGGGACTAGCGTGTATGAGCAGTTCTTC. Protein sequence: CASSSGTSVYEQFF.

The CDR3 reads CAWSGLGFYEQYF. For the CDR3, the DNA is TGTGCCTGGAGTGGGCTTGGCTTCTACGAGCAGTACTTC. V gene TRBV30 combines with J gene TRBJ2-7; D call uncertain. The V end was cut by 1 base, the J end by 3 bases, with 10 bases between. The CDR3 is made up of 13 amino acids. Per the germline V gene, CDR1 is GTSNPN and CDR2 is SVGIG (reference sequence).

The chain employs TRBV28 and TRBJ2-1; 7 bases are a match to TRBD2. The CDR3 is 16 amino acids. Germline CDR1 MDHEN, CDR2 SYDVKM. The ends lost 2 bases at V and 0 bases at J; junction bases unmatched: 4. CDR3 region: CASSLPGGGSYNEQFF. The CDR3 DNA reads as TGTGCCAGCAGTTTACCTGGGGGGGGCTCCTACAATGAGCAGTTCTTC.

This chain joins TRBV6-5 and TRBJ2-1; the match to TRBD2 covers 9 bases. The ends lost 7 bases at V and 3 bases at J; junction bases unmatched: 7. The germline CDR1 and CDR2 sequences are MNHEY and SVGAGI. The CDR3 extends over 15 amino acids. In DNA form, the CDR3 reads TGTGCCAGCATGATCGTAGCGGGAGTCTACAATGAGCAGTTCTTC. It specifies CASMIVAGVYNEQFF.